The sequence of this T cell receptor (beta chain) was determined in a study of blood T cells in healthy people across ages. This clonotype was observed once. Its antigen is not identified. Study-level results: The lack of PBMC sorting stopped any conclusive naive versus antigen-experienced comparison.

For the second PCR, which ran for roughly 7 to 11 cycles, a sample-barcoded 5' primer and a J-beta primer mix were used. One entry per CDR3 protein results from TCRdb running MiXCR on the 5' RACE reads. The sample shows 800,000 to 950,000 distinct CDR3 sequences, around 29% of them seen only once. CDR3 size: 17 residues. The germline CDR1 and CDR2 sequences are LNHNV and YYDKDF (reference sequence). V gave up 0 bases and J gave up 4 bases; unmatched junction bases: 9. Donors ranged from roughly 6 to 90 years old and were healthy Caucasians in Russia. Per sample, extraction of total RNA gave at least 5.5 micrograms in every case. These data were also filed under a second study, of T cells of mothers and their children.

The sample was blood. The chain recombines TRBV15 with TRBJ1-2, with TRBD1 identical over 9 bases. This TCR came from a woman between 40 and 55 years old in good health. CDR3 loop: CATSRDNRDRDGYGYTF. The CDR3, as DNA: TGTGCCACCAGCAGAGACAACCGGGACAGGGATGGCTATGGCTACACCTTC.